Presented here are 29 T cell receptor beta chains from one specimen sequenced in a study of shared clonotypes between healthy human individuals. Positively selected for CCR7, the CD45RO-negative cells used as naive CD8 cells excluded terminally differentiated effector memory CD45RA+ cells. The protocol was immunoSEQ multiplex PCR, while the TCRdb copy is restricted to in-frame clones and leaves out a portion. This sample has fewer than 850,000 clones, with around 96% found just once. The sequenced material came from naive CD8+ T cells sorted from blood. The receptors stem from a man aged 30-40 years in good health.

The J gene is TRBJ2-1, the V gene TRBV5-4, with 7 nucleotides matching TRBD2. After removal of 4 bases from V and 3 bases from J, the junction contained 7 bases not matched to a gene. CDR1 is SGHNT, CDR2 YYREEE, per germline (reference sequence). This CDR3 is built from 15 residues. The CDR3 sequence is CASSLGPSGYNEQFF. The CDR3 nucleotides are TGTGCCAGCAGCCTGGGGCCTAGCGGCTACAATGAGCAGTTCTTC.

CDR3 in DNA: TGTGCCAGCAGCTGGCTCGAAGGGCCCCCCACAGATACGCAGTATTTT. This codes for CASSWLEGPPTDTQYF. The V gene is TRBV7-2, the J gene TRBJ2-3; no firm D call. V lost 4 bases, J lost 2 bases, and 16 bases lay in between. Per the germline V gene, CDR1 is SGHTA and CDR2 is FQGNSA. CDR3 length: 16 amino acids.

This clone was counted a single time. The chain joins TRBV4-1 to TRBJ2-1, with 7 bases that match TRBD2. The ends lost 1 base at V and 12 bases at J; junction bases unmatched: 6. Germline V CDR1 and CDR2: MGHRA, YSYEKL. The CDR3 length is 13 residues. CDR3 bases: TGCGCCAGCAGCCAAGGGGAGGGCCAGGGGCAGTTCTTC. It translates to CASSQGEGQGQFF.

The rearrangement uses TRBV7-9 and TRBJ1-3; D is perhaps TRBD1 (6 bases). The germline V gene encodes CDR1 SEHNR and CDR2 FQNEAQ (reference sequence). V lost 4 bases and J lost 3, with 19 bases in between. This CDR3 region has 17 residues. DNA for the CDR3: TGTGCCAGCAGCTGGCCTCCGGGACAAGAATTTGGAAACACCATATATTTT. This codes for CASSWPPGQEFGNTIYF.

The rearrangement joins TRBV15 to TRBJ2-3, with 10 bases that match TRBD1. CDR3 length: 14 residues. Germline V gene lookup returns CDR1 LNHNV and CDR2 YYDKDF (reference sequence). Trimming cost V 8 bases and J 0 bases; bases outside gene matches: 2. In nucleotides, the CDR3 is TGTGCCACCGGGGACAGGGGAAGCACAGATACGCAGTATTTT. Its translation is CATGDRGSTDTQYF.

The chain recombines TRBV28 with TRBJ1-2, with 9 bases that match TRBD1. Germline loops: CDR1 MDHEN, CDR2 SYDVKM. This CDR3 comprises 17 residues. The V gene end was trimmed by 5 bases and the J gene end by 0 bases; junction bases not matched to a gene: 10. The CDR3 protein is CASSLKTGGSANYGYTF. The CDR3 nucleotides read TGTGCCAGCAGTCTTAAAACAGGGGGCTCAGCTAACTATGGCTACACCTTC.

The rearrangement joins TRBV9 to TRBJ2-2, with D possibly being TRBD1 (5 bases). This CDR3 comprises 16 residues. The germline V gene encodes CDR1 SGDLS and CDR2 YYNGEE. V was trimmed by 3 bases and J by 0 bases, leaving 12 bases between them. CDR3 coding DNA: TGTGCCAGCAGCGCATCCGACAGACCGAACACCGGGGAGCTGTTTTTT. Protein: CASSASDRPNTGELFF.

This chain's CDR3 is CASSPRDIGNTEAFF. CDR3 bases: TGTGCCAGCAGTCCACGGGACATTGGGAACACTGAAGCTTTCTTT. This chain connects TRBV6-1 to TRBJ1-1, with a possible D match to TRBD1 (6 bases). Trimming removed 5 bases from V and 1 base from J, with 14 bases in between. This CDR3 comprises 15 residues. In germline, CDR1 is MNHNS, CDR2 SASEGT.

The chain is built from TRBV5-4 and TRBJ2-7, with D unclear. V gave up 3 bases and J gave up 3 bases, with 10 bases separating them. The CDR3 totals 13 residues. Germline CDR1 and CDR2: SGHNT and YYREEE (reference sequence). The CDR3 loop is CASSSQGGYEQYF. CDR3 in DNA: TGTGCCAGCAGCTCACAAGGCGGCTACGAGCAGTACTTC.

This sequence joins TRBV29-1 and TRBJ2-7, with 7 positions matching TRBD2. After removal of 6 bases from V and 7 bases from J, the junction contained 18 bases not matched to a gene. Germline CDR1 and CDR2: SQVTM and ANQGSEA. There are 15 residues in the CDR3. The CDR3 spells CSVYATGGFAGEQYF. Written as DNA, the CDR3 is TGCAGCGTGTACGCCACGGGAGGATTCGCGGGAGAGCAGTACTTC.

This chain connects TRBV28 to TRBJ1-5; possibly TRBD1 for D (5 bases). Germline V gene sequence: CDR1 MDHEN, CDR2 SYDVKM. V was pared by 6 bases and J by 11 bases, with 26 bases between. The length of the CDR3 is 16 residues. CDR3 nucleotide sequence: TGTGCCAGCAGCAGGGTACAGGTTCCCCTGATATCGGCCCAGCATTTT. Amino acid sequence: CASSRVQVPLISAQHF.

This chain uses TRBV10-3 with TRBJ2-1; 9 bases align to TRBD1. The CDR3 sequence is 14 residues long. Germline V gene lookup returns CDR1 ENHRY and CDR2 SYGVKD. J gave up 8 bases and V 3 bases, and 5 bases lay outside the gene matches. The CDR3 spells CAISDQGQGYEQFF. The CDR3 nucleotides read TGTGCCATCAGTGACCAGGGACAGGGCTATGAGCAGTTCTTC.

The V gene is TRBV30, the J gene TRBJ2-2, with 8 bases matching TRBD1. V shed 3 bases and J 5 bases; nucleotides not matched to a gene: 5. The CDR3 is 14 amino acids. CDR1 and CDR2 from the germline V gene are GTSNPN and SVGIG (reference sequence). The CDR3 DNA reads TGTGCCTGGAGCAGGGGGCGCGGGACCGGGGAGCTGTTTTTT. Translated, it gives CAWSRGRGTGELFF.

The gene calls are TRBV7-8 and TRBJ2-7; tentatively, D is TRBD2 (7 bases). V lost 6 bases and J lost 0, with 18 bases in between. Germline-derived CDR1 and CDR2 are SGHVS and FQNEAQ. The CDR3 loop spans 16 amino acids. The CDR3: CASRTLMGGPSYEQYF. The CDR3 DNA reads as TGTGCCAGCAGGACCCTCATGGGGGGGCCCTCCTACGAGCAGTACTTC.

The CDR3 is CASSESSGRNTGELFF. The CDR3 bases are TGTGCCAGCAGTGAAAGTAGCGGGAGGAACACCGGGGAGCTGTTTTTT. The rearrangement joins TRBV6-1 to TRBJ2-2; the match to TRBD2 covers 9 bases. CDR1 is MNHNS and CDR2 is SASEGT in the germline V gene. This CDR3 is built from 16 residues. The V and J ends lost 2 bases and 1 base, in that order; junction bases with no gene match: 2.

The chain carries TRBV2 and TRBJ2-7; TRBD1 matches at 10 bases. Trimming took 7 bases from V and 4 from J; bases not matched to a gene: 4. The CDR3 runs 13 residues. CDR1 is SNHLY, CDR2 FYNNEI, per germline. CDR3 DNA sequence: TGTGCCAGCACTCGGACAGGGGGGTACGAGCAGTACTTC. Amino acid sequence: CASTRTGGYEQYF.

The chain uses TRBV4-2 and TRBJ2-7; the D gene is possibly TRBD2 (6 bases). This CDR3 is built from 14 residues. CDR1 LGHNA and CDR2 YNFKEQ come from the germline V gene. With 1 base removed from V and 3 bases from J, the gap between germline ends came to 10 bases. CDR3 in amino acids: CASSQVARDYEQYF. In DNA form, the CDR3 reads TGTGCCAGCAGCCAAGTGGCGCGGGACTACGAGCAGTACTTC.

This clone was seen only once. This chain links TRBV4-1 with TRBJ2-2; TRBD1 matches at 7 bases. Germline CDR1 and CDR2: MGHRA and YSYEKL. With V trimmed by 2 bases and J by 1 base, 4 bases remained unmatched. The CDR3 totals 16 residues. CDR3 DNA sequence: TGCGCCAGCAGCCAAAGGGGACAGATGAACACCGGGGAGCTGTTTTTT. Its translation is CASSQRGQMNTGELFF.

V gene TRBV30 combines with J gene TRBJ2-3; 7 positions match TRBD1. J gave up 6 bases and V 5 bases, and 11 bases lay outside the gene matches. The CDR3 has 14 residues. The germline CDR1 and CDR2 sequences are GTSNPN and SVGIG (reference sequence). The CDR3 is CAWGDSLDQDTQYF. In DNA, the CDR3 is TGTGCCTGGGGGGACAGTCTTGATCAGGATACGCAGTATTTT.

Turning to this clone: At the DNA level, this CDR3 is encoded by other sequences in the same sample as well. The genes are TRBV2 and TRBJ2-4, with 9 positions matching TRBD1. The CDR3 loop spans 14 amino acids. Losses at the gene ends were 3 bases for V and 7 bases for J; bases not matched to a gene: 4. CDR1 and CDR2 from the germline V gene are SNHLY and FYNNEI. The CDR3 here is CASSDGTGLNIQYF. Written as DNA, the CDR3 is TGTGCCAGCAGTGATGGGACAGGGCTGAACATTCAGTACTTC. The variable domain in full, completed from reference TRBV2 and TRBJ2-4, reads EPEVTQTPSHQVTQMGQEVILRCVPISNHLYFYWYRQILGQKVEFLVSFYNNEISEKSEIFDDQFSVERPDGSNFTLKIRSTKLEDSAMYFCASSDGTGLNIQYFGAGTRLSVL.

This clone showed up just once. The CDR3 reads CASEKENYEQYF. In nucleotides, the CDR3 is TGTGCCAGCGAGAAAGAAAACTACGAGCAGTACTTC. V is TRBV6-1 and J is TRBJ2-7, with no clear D. The CDR3 extends over 12 amino acids. Germline loops: CDR1 MNHNS, CDR2 SASEGT. V was shortened by 8 bases and J by 3 bases, with 11 bases between the two germline ends.

Worth noting for this clone: Sequence at one end of the junction differs from germline and may be a read error. The chain employs TRBV9 and TRBJ1-1; weak D call: TRBD1 (6 bases). CDR3 length equals 16 residues. Germline V gene lookup returns CDR1 SGDLS and CDR2 YYNGEE. The CDR3 region has the DNA TGTGTCAGCAGCGTAGCACAGGGAGGCGGGAGCACTGAAGCTTTCTTT. It yields the protein CVSSVAQGGGSTEAFF.

V gene TRBV30 combines with J gene TRBJ1-1; 8 positions match TRBD1. The trim removed 8 bases at V and 6 bases at J, leaving 8 bases unmatched. This CDR3 comprises 12 residues. CDR1 and CDR2 (germline): GTSNPN, SVGIG (reference sequence). The CDR3 DNA follows: TGTGCCAGTATGCGGACAGGGCCTGAAGCTTTCTTT. The encoded protein is CASMRTGPEAFF.

This clone was seen once. Other DNA sequences in this specimen translate into the identical CDR3. The chain is built from TRBV5-6 and TRBJ2-7; D is perhaps TRBD1 (6 bases). Trimming removed 0 bases from V and 1 base from J, with 8 bases in between. The CDR3 loop spans 14 amino acids. Germline V gene sequence: CDR1 SGHDT, CDR2 YYEEEE. The CDR3 sequence is CASSLGQGSYEQYF. The CDR3 nucleotides are TGTGCCAGCAGCTTGGGGCAGGGGTCCTACGAGCAGTACTTC.

The chain employs TRBV5-1 and TRBJ2-2, with D uncertain. This CDR3 region has 15 residues. The V gene's germline CDR1 is SGHRS and CDR2 YFSETQ. Trimming removed 1 base from V and 3 bases from J, with 10 bases in between. The CDR3, as DNA: TGCGCCAGCAGCTTGTCTTTTCCGGACACCGGGGAGCTGTTTTTT. Translated, it gives CASSLSFPDTGELFF.

The sample holds one count of this clone. The chain employs TRBV9 and TRBJ2-7; D might be TRBD1 or TRBD2, each matching 6 bases. Per the germline V gene, CDR1 is SGDLS and CDR2 is YYNGEE. The CDR3 consists of 15 residues. The V end lost 4 bases, the J end lost 1 base, and 15 bases lay between the germline ends. The CDR3 spells CASSLEGGGSYEQYF. As DNA, the CDR3 is TGTGCCAGCAGCTTAGAAGGGGGAGGTTCCTACGAGCAGTACTTC.

To note about this clone: One junction end disagrees with the germline gene, perhaps due to a read error. The chain combines TRBV29-1 with TRBJ1-2, with 11 bases that match TRBD1. This CDR3 comprises 13 residues. Germline CDR1 and CDR2: SQVTM and ANQGSEA. CDR3 coding DNA: TGCAGCGTCATAAGGACAGGGGGCGTAGGAGTCGACTTC. Protein: CSVIRTGGVGVDF.

This clone appeared a single time. The chain joins TRBV27 to TRBJ2-5, with D tentatively TRBD2 (5 bases). V was cut by 3 bases and J by 4 bases, with 12 bases left in between. CDR1 MNHEY and CDR2 SMNVEV come from the germline V gene (reference sequence). The length of the CDR3 is 14 residues. The CDR3, as DNA: TGTGCCAGCAGTTTTCTGGCGGGTATAGAGACCCAGTACTTC. This sequence encodes CASSFLAGIETQYF.

This clone was counted a single time. The chain has TRBV28 and TRBJ2-1; D might be TRBD1 or TRBD2, each matching 6 bases. Germline V gives CDR1 MDHEN, CDR2 SYDVKM. The CDR3 sequence is 15 residues long. V was pared by 4 bases and J by 9 bases, with 19 bases between. Here the CDR3 reads CASSSPGARSGEQFF. The CDR3 coding sequence is TGTGCCAGCAGTTCCCCGGGGGCTAGGAGCGGTGAGCAGTTCTTC.